This T cell receptor (beta chain) derives from a study of blood T cell repertoires in COVID-19. This clone has a count of ten or more. The V end was cut by 1 base, the J end by 3 bases, with 10 bases between. Germline lookup yields CDR1 SGHAT and CDR2 FQNNGV. This CDR3 comprises 14 residues. Only in-frame clones appear in the TCRdb table, and some are missing; sequencing was by immunoSEQ multiplex PCR. The sample holds roughly 500,000 clones, roughly 85% seen once. This sequence joins TRBV11-2 and TRBJ2-7, with D possibly TRBD2 on 5 matching bases. The TCR sequence derives from a human donor in a cohort sampled during active COVID-19. Source material: peripheral blood. This chain's CDR3 is CASSLAGAGYEQYF. The DNA of the CDR3 is TGTGCCAGCAGCTTAGCGGGCGCGGGCTACGAGCAGTACTTC.